A single sample is the source of the 7 T cell receptor beta chains below, sequenced in a study of cytomegalovirus exposure and HLA in healthy donors. Primers: 60 Vbeta forward and 13 Jbeta reverse. Method: immunoSEQ multiplex PCR; TCRdb's copy keeps in-frame clones and lacks some. This sample has roughly 200,000 clones; 70% to 85% occur once, and the top ten carry roughly 4.5%. Sequencing was carried out using PBMCs. These TCRs come from a woman aged 25 to 45 in good health and CMV-seropositive.

The chain links TRBV6-1 to TRBJ2-7; 9 nucleotides line up with TRBD2. V trimming: 4 bases; J trimming: 3 bases; junction bases outside the gene matches: 10. In germline, CDR1 is MNHNS, CDR2 SASEGT. This CDR3 spans 16 amino acids. The CDR3 sequence is CASSGPPSGMVYEQYF. The CDR3 DNA reads TGTGCCAGCAGTGGACCCCCTAGCGGGATGGTCTACGAGCAGTACTTC.

The chain uses TRBV10-1 and TRBJ1-5, with D possibly TRBD1 on 5 matching bases. This CDR3 contains 15 residues. Germline values: CDR1 WNHNN, CDR2 SYGVQD (reference sequence). Between the trimmed V and J ends, which lost 1 base and 0 bases, there was a span of 7 bases. CDR3: CASSEYRYSNQPQHF. In nucleotides, the CDR3 is TGCGCCAGCAGTGAGTACAGGTATAGCAATCAGCCCCAGCATTTT.

This sequence joins TRBV29-1 and TRBJ2-7; 12 bases align to TRBD1. J was trimmed by 2 bases and V by 7 bases; bases with no gene match: 6. Germline-derived CDR1 and CDR2 are SQVTM and ANQGSEA. The CDR3 consists of 14 residues. DNA of the CDR3: TGCAGCGCGTCCGGGACAGGGGGCACCTACGAGCAGTACTTC. Translating gives CSASGTGGTYEQYF.

This clone was found a few times. The V gene is TRBV6-5, the J gene TRBJ2-7; D perhaps matches TRBD1 (6 bases). The length of the CDR3 is 13 residues. V shed 2 bases and J shed 4 bases, with 9 bases lying between them. Germline loops: CDR1 MNHEY, CDR2 SVGAGI. This CDR3 is CASSYPDSYEQYF. The CDR3 DNA reads TGTGCCAGCAGTTACCCGGACAGTTACGAGCAGTACTTC.

The chain uses TRBV19 and TRBJ1-5; D remains unclear. The CDR3 spans 14 residues. Germline assignment: CDR1 LNHDA and CDR2 SQIVND (reference sequence). Trimming pared 5 bases from V and 4 bases from J, leaving 12 bases between. CDR3 in amino acids: CASSLWTINQPQHF. The DNA of the CDR3 is TGTGCCAGTAGTCTCTGGACTATTAATCAGCCCCAGCATTTT.

This clone was picked up a small number of times. The chain carries TRBV7-9 and TRBJ1-1; weak D call: TRBD1 (5 bases). Germline V lookup: CDR1 SEHNR, CDR2 FQNEAQ (reference sequence). The CDR3 has 13 amino acids. The V gene lost 5 bases and the J gene lost 7 bases, with 14 bases spanning the gap. CDR3 bases: TGTGCCAGCAGCAACGGCGGGGGGAGTGAAGCTTTCTTT. It specifies CASSNGGGSEAFF.

The chain has TRBV7-8 and TRBJ2-1; the match to TRBD1 covers 8 bases. Trimming cost V 1 base and J 9 bases; bases outside gene matches: 8. The CDR3 length is 15 residues. Germline CDR1 and CDR2: SGHVS and FQNEAQ. CDR3 sequence (DNA): TGTGCCAGCAGCTTAGTTCGGACAGGGTCCGGTGAGCAGTTCTTC. Protein product: CASSLVRTGSGEQFF.